Below are 7 T cell receptor beta chains sequenced from a single sample in a study of cytomegalovirus exposure and HLA in healthy donors. Primers included in the PCR were 60 Vbeta and 13 Jbeta primers. Profiled with immunoSEQ multiplex PCR; TCRdb holds only in-frame clones, not every one. The sample includes 170,000 or so clones, 80% of them seen just once. Sequenced sample: PBMCs. These receptors all come from a boy younger than 18 in good health and CMV-seronegative.

V gene TRBV6-1 combines with J gene TRBJ2-7, with TRBD1 matching over 7 bases. This CDR3 has 15 amino acids. Germline CDR1 and CDR2: MNHNS and SASEGT. After removal of 1 base from V and 5 bases from J, the junction contained 8 bases not matched to a gene. The CDR3: CASSEEDRVAHEQYF. The CDR3 DNA reads as TGTGCCAGCAGTGAAGAAGACAGGGTAGCGCACGAGCAGTACTTC.

This clone was seen only a few times. The chain links TRBV6-6 to TRBJ2-7, with D possibly being TRBD2 (5 bases). The germline V gene encodes CDR1 MNHNY and CDR2 SVGAGI (reference sequence). The CDR3 has 15 amino acids. Trimming removed 4 bases at V and 3 bases at J, with 16 bases between. The CDR3 spells CASSSSNFGIYEQYF. In DNA form, the CDR3 reads TGTGCCAGCAGTTCTAGCAATTTCGGGATCTACGAGCAGTACTTC.

This chain uses TRBV5-8 with TRBJ2-1; 9 bases map to TRBD1. This CDR3 is built from 15 residues. Germline trimming cut 10 bases from V and 8 bases from J; bases unmatched to any gene: 16. Germline V gene data show CDR1 as SGHTS and CDR2 as YDEGEE. Written as DNA, the CDR3 is TGTGCCGGAATAAACCGGGACAGGGTCTCGGATGAGCAGTTCTTC. It is translated as CAGINRDRVSDEQFF.

The chain uses TRBV5-1 and TRBJ2-3; TRBD1 aligns across 7 bases. The CDR3 runs to 16 residues. J gave up 4 bases and V 0 bases, and 8 bases lay outside the gene matches. The germline gives CDR1 SGHRS, CDR2 YFSETQ. The CDR3 coding sequence is TGCGCCAGCAGCTTGGCGCCGGGACAGTTTCCAGATACGCAGTATTTT. Protein: CASSLAPGQFPDTQYF. The variable domain in full, with the rest retrieved from reference TRBV5-1 and TRBJ2-3, is KAGVTQTPRYLIKTRGQQVTLSCSPISGHRSVSWYQQTPGQGLQFLFEYFSETQRNKGNFPGRFSGRQFSNSRSEMNVSTLELGDSALYLCASSLAPGQFPDTQYFGPGTRLTVL.

The chain links TRBV7-8 to TRBJ2-1; a weak D match, TRBD1 (6 bases). The V end lost 5 bases, the J end lost 5 bases, and 16 bases lay between the germline ends. The CDR3 runs to 15 residues. In germline, CDR1 is SGHVS, CDR2 FQNEAQ. The CDR3 protein is CASSARGSGHNEQFF. Written as DNA, the CDR3 is TGTGCCAGCAGCGCCAGGGGATCAGGCCACAATGAGCAGTTCTTC.

The V and J genes are TRBV18 and TRBJ2-1; 7 bases map to TRBD2. The junction had 2 bases not matched to a gene; V was cut back by 3 bases and J by 0 bases. The CDR3 contains 15 residues. From germline, CDR1 is KGHSH and CDR2 LQKENI. CDR3 protein: CASSPPSGSYNEQFF. CDR3 nucleotide sequence: TGTGCCAGCTCACCGCCTAGCGGCTCCTACAATGAGCAGTTCTTC.

A few counts support this clone. V gene TRBV14 combines with J gene TRBJ1-1, with TRBD1 matching over 9 bases. The V gene end was trimmed by 2 bases and the J gene end by 1 base; junction bases not matched to a gene: 17. CDR3 length: 20 residues. Germline CDR1 is SGHDN and CDR2 is FVKESK. In DNA, the CDR3 is TGTGCCAGCAGCCAAACGGGACAGGGAGTTGGGTGGTATGGGAACACTGAAGCTTTCTTT. The encoded protein is CASSQTGQGVGWYGNTEAFF.